This T cell receptor (beta chain) is from a study of cytomegalovirus exposure and HLA in healthy donors (dated by TCRdb to 2015 to 2018). For the wider study: According to an earlier analysis of several hundred of the donors, roughly 180 million T cells yielded 90 million to 140 million unique TCR beta sequences and 276 Gb of sequence data. About 300 gigabases of sequencing data and 78 million or so unique TCR sequences were included in an early release covering over 600 HLA-typed donors. Of the approximately 400 genotyped donors, 80% to 90% were placed in the genetic ancestry cluster associated with self-reported Caucasian donors. The aim of the study was to test whether cataloging public T cell receptors could identify signatures of past pathogen exposure. The T cell repertoires of about 700 subjects were profiled by immunosequencing and related to cytomegalovirus serostatus. In addition to the first cohort of hundreds of subjects, a separate validation cohort of 120 different subjects was used. The study combined high-throughput TCR immunosequencing, statistical association of individual TCRs with disease status, and machine learning to predict cytomegalovirus infection status. In a later analysis, previously published TCR beta repertoires from fewer than 750 donors were re-analyzed and high-resolution HLA genotyping was added so that TCR occurrence patterns could be studied. Rather than using new phenotypic data, the later analysis identified candidate immune exposures from TCR beta sequences and from how often those sequences occurred across donors. In an earlier analysis of over 550 of the donors, high-throughput TCR beta sequencing was used to judge whether each TCR beta V gene segment behaved as functional or pseudogenic. Alongside the repertoire data, information on donor age, sex, ethnicity and CMV serostatus was compiled. A later genetic analysis took genome-wide SNP genotypes for about 55% of the 666 donors and used that subset as a discovery cohort. All discovery cohort repertoires had been generated on a single sequencing platform. Class I and class II HLA loci were covered by the typing at four-digit resolution. Typing coverage differed by locus: A, B, C, DRB1 and DQB1 were typed in roughly 629-630 donors, DQA1 in 500 to 550, DPA1 in around 610, and DPB1 in 400 to 480. Several DR-DQ haplotypes were treated as single units for association and clustering because of strong linkage in the cohort. Among approximately 370 genotyped donors of the cohort, an average of approximately 200,000 unique TCR beta nucleotide sequences was sequenced per donor, of which about 19% were non-productive.

Library construction relied on the immunoSEQ multiplex PCR assay. For the multiplex PCR, a mixture combining 60 forward primers for TCR Vbeta segments and 13 reverse primers for TCR Jbeta segments was used. Amplification of the CDR3 region of rearranged TCR beta genes was performed with a multiplex PCR assay on genomic DNA. Amplified TCR beta libraries were sequenced as 87-base-pair reads on the Illumina HiSeq System. The source study handled its data this way. A later analysis counted about 76 million unique TCR beta chains across the 690 or so repertoires, and some 11 million of these chains were shared by at least two donors. Raw reads were error-corrected and collapsed into unique sequences with a nearest-neighbor algorithm that merged closely related sequences to remove PCR and sequencing errors. To assign V, D and J gene segments, CDR3 sequences were aligned to IMGT reference sequences. Each retained sequence needed at least a six-nucleotide match to both a V gene segment and a J gene segment. A rearrangement counted as productive if the CDR3 had no stop codons and remained in frame with V and J, and every other rearrangement counted as non-productive. CDR3 was defined by IMGT convention, running from the second conserved V-encoded cysteine to the conserved J-encoded phenylalanine. The earlier analysis of some 540 of the donors excluded any sequence lacking an unambiguous match to a single V gene segment. In an earlier analysis of 587 of the donors, V segments were called functional above 56.7% productive rearrangements and were called segregating when the between-donor standard deviation exceeded 5%. A statistical classification framework was built for diagnosing cytomegalovirus status from the catalog of TCR beta chain sequences. A later analysis assigned V and J genes by comparing TCR nucleotide sequences with IMGT/GENE-DB human TR gene sequences. In a later analysis, CDR3 sequences and most-parsimonious VDJ recombination scenarios were assigned using the TCRdist pipeline. In a later analysis, each TCR beta chain was defined by its CDR3 amino acid sequence together with its V-gene family, and reads lacking a unique V-gene family were excluded. A later analysis removed several hundred highly shared, low-generation-probability nucleotide sequences to deal with suspected cross-contamination and a sequencing artifact. In a later analysis, a clonal expansion index was calculated for each public chain from normalized within-repertoire ranks of inferred template counts. Generation probabilities in a later analysis came from a VDJ recombination model fitted to out-of-frame rearrangements, and those results were checked against IGoR. A later analysis scored TCR-TCR, TCR-HLA and TCR-CMV co-occurrence with hypergeometric tests, applying a repertoire-size bias correction to TCR pairs. In a later analysis, false discovery rates were estimated by permuting HLA or CMV assignments 20 times. In a later analysis, co-occurring TCRs were grouped using DBSCAN, with TCRdist sequence similarity added in when clustering inside HLA-allele-positive subsets. Co-occurrence clustering excluded repertoires with fewer than 30,000 or more than 120,000 public chains, plus five with anomalous nucleotide sharing. What TCRdb holds here is the immuneACCESS table cut down to in-frame rearrangements. Part of the clones is not present; checked against another copy, under half of the missing clones reflect an unresolved V gene, and the others are unexplained. Clone size and the V and J calls come from that table; the DNA yielded D and trimming. The sample table holds 190,000 or so clones, of which 80% were seen once. About 0.63% of the sample belongs to the ten largest clones.

General study outcomes and caveats: Cytomegalovirus status was reported to be diagnosed by the classifier with high specificity and sensitivity in both the original and validation cohorts. Because the 87-base-pair reads could not distinguish some IMGT-functional V segments, including TRBV6-2 and TRBV6-3, those segments were excluded. The authors suggested that the approach could potentially be generalized to other disease states and immunological phenotypes. Specific HLA alleles were associated with 18,000 or so TCR beta sequences at a false discovery rate of 0.05 in a later analysis. A further reported finding was that TCR beta sequences accurately predicted the HLA-A and HLA-B alleles for most subjects in the first cohort. When HLA alleles, especially DR and DQ, strongly co-occurred, attributing TCR associations to individual alleles was difficult. A later genetic analysis reported fewer N-insertions in productive TCRs among donors in an Asian-associated ancestry cluster than the roughly 670-donor mean. The presence/absence analyses assumed that sequencing depth was roughly uniform across donors, and that assumption may not be true. HLA typing was unavailable for some donors at each locus, so association tests used only the typed subset. Correlated functional status among segregating V segments might reflect linkage disequilibrium, but an unknown experimental factor could not be ruled out. The only immune exposure information available for the cohort was CMV serostatus. V-gene and J-gene trimming of TCR beta chains was associated with a missense DCLRE1C variant in a later genetic analysis, and the association was replicated in an independent cohort. In a later analysis, HLA-associated TCR beta chains showed more clonal expansion and lower generation probabilities than non-associated chains that were equally common. A later analysis found that most CMV-associated TCR beta chains appeared HLA-restricted, with HLA associations seemingly driven largely by CMV exposure. A cluster of highly shared sequence variants was judged likely to represent a technical artifact of the sequencing pipeline. The cohort was sequenced for TCR beta chains only, and without alpha or paired-chain data the features that could be detected were limited. A total of roughly 160 TCR beta chains were listed by the study as associated with cytomegalovirus. Broadly in line with IMGT annotations, most TCR beta V segments showed up in productive rearrangements about 87% or about 30% of the time in an earlier analysis of around 550 of the donors. According to a later analysis, parvovirus B19, influenza, CMV and Epstein-Barr virus appeared linked to several top co-occurrence clusters. About 15 rarely observed V segments, including chromosome 9 orphons, were excluded from the earlier analysis of 550 to 700 of the donors because counts were too low. Across donors, most TCR sequences were observed very rarely, whereas some public TCRs were present in many individuals. In vitro tests confirmed that a few of the cytomegalovirus-associated TCR beta chains recognize cytomegalovirus antigens. According to a later analysis, TCR association rates differed among HLA loci, with DRB1 alleles showing the most associated TCRs and HLA-C alleles showing the fewest.

Concerning this clone: The target of this receptor is not known. One base away there is no much larger clone; base qualities are not given.

The cohort comprised approximately 700 healthy bone marrow donors. At the time of sampling, every cohort member was nominally healthy, though immune exposures that went unrecorded were likely present. The donor tested CMV seronegative and was one of the 352 seronegative cohort members. A peripheral blood sample was provided by each donor, and peripheral blood mononuclear cells were used for TCR beta sequencing. Genomic DNA was extracted from the blood cell samples with the Qiagen DNeasy Blood Extraction Kit. As encoded in the germline V gene, CDR1 is SGHTA while CDR2 is FQGTGA. Trimming removed 3 bases from V and 5 bases from J, leaving 13 bases between the germline ends. Its CDR3 holds 14 amino acids, cysteine through phenylalanine. Of the read, only the CDR3 DNA is kept; its 42 bases are in frame from base 1.

Rearrangement joined TRBV7-3 to TRBJ1-1; the D region possibly corresponds to TRBD1 (6 bases align). Sequenced material: PBMCs. The sequence came from a boy aged 10-17 years in good health and CMV-seronegative. The CDR3 amino acid sequence is: CASSFVGGRTEAFF. In nucleotide form, the sequence is TGTGCCAGCAGCTTCGTTGGGGGCAGGACTGAAGCTTTCTTT.